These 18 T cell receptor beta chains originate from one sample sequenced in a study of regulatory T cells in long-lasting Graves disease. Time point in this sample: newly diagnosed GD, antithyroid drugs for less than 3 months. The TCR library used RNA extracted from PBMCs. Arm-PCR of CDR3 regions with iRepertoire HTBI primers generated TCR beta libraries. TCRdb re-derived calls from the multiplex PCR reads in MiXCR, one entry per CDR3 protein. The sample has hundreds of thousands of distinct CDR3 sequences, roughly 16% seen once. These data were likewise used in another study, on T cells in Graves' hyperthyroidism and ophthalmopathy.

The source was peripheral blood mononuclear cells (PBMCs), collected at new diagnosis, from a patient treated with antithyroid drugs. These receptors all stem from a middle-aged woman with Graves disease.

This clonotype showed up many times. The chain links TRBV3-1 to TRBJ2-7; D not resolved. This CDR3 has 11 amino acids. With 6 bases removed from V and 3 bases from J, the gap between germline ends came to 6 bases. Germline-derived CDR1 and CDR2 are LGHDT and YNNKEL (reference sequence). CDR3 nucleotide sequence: TGTGCCAGCAGACTTGGCTACGAGCAGTACTTC. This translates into CASRLGYEQYF.

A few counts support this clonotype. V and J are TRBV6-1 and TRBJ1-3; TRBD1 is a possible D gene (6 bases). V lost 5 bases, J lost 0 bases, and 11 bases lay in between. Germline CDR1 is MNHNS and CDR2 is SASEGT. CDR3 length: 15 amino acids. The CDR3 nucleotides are TGTGCCAGCAGTAGGGGGATCCGCTCTGGAAACACCATATATTTT. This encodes CASSRGIRSGNTIYF.

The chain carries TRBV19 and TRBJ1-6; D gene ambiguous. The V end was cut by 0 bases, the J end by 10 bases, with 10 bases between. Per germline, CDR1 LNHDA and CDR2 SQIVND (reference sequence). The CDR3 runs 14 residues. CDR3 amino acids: CASSIDTSRSPLHF. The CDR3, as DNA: TGTGCCAGTAGTATAGACACCAGTCGGTCACCCCTCCACTTT.

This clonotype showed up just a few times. The CDR3 sequence: CASSWDRENYGYTF. The CDR3 region has the DNA TGTGCCAGCAGCTGGGACAGGGAAAACTATGGCTACACCTTC. The rearrangement joins TRBV3-1 to TRBJ1-2; 9 nucleotides match TRBD1. V lost 5 bases and J lost 2; bases outside the gene matches: 3. Per germline, CDR1 LGHDT and CDR2 YNNKEL (reference sequence). This CDR3 has 14 residues.

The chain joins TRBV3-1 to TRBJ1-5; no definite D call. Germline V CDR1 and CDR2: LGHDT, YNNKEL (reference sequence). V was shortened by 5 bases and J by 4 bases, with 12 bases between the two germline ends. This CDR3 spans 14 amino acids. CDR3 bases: TGTGCCAGCAGCAACCTGGGTCCTAATCAGCCCCAGCATTTT. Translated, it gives CASSNLGPNQPQHF. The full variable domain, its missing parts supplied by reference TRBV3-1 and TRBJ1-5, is DTAVSQTPKYLVTQMGNDKSIKCEQNLGHDTMYWYKQDSKKFLKIMFSYNNKELIINETVPNRFSPKSPDKAHLNLHINSLELGDSAVYFCASSNLGPNQPQHFGDGTRLSIL.

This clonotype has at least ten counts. This CDR3 reads CASSLMGQGGNEQFF. The DNA for the CDR3 is TGCGCCAGCAGCTTGATGGGACAGGGGGGGAATGAGCAGTTCTTC. This sequence joins TRBV5-1 and TRBJ2-1; TRBD1 aligns across 11 bases. Germline CDR1 is SGHRS and CDR2 is YFSETQ. The CDR3 is 15 residues long. Trimming at V came to 1 base and at J to 7 bases, leaving 4 bases not matched to a gene.

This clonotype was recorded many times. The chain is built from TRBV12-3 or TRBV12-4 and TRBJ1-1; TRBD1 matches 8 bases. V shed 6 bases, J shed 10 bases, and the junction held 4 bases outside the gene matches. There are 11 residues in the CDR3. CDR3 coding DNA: TGTGCCAGCAGGACAGGGGTGAGAGCTTTCTTT. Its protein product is CASRTGVRAFF.

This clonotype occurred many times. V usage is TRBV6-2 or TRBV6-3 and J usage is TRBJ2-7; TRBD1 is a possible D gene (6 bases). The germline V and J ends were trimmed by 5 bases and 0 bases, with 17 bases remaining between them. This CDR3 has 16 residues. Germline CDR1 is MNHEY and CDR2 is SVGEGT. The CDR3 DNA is TGTGCCAGCAGTGCCCCGGGACACCCTAGCTCCTACGAGCAGTACTTC. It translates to CASSAPGHPSSYEQYF.

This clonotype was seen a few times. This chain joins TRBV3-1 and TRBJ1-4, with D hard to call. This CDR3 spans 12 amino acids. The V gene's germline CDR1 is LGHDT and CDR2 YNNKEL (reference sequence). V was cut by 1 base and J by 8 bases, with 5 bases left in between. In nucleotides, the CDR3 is TGTGCCAGCAGCCAAGGTCGAGAAAAACTGTTTTTT. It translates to CASSQGREKLFF.

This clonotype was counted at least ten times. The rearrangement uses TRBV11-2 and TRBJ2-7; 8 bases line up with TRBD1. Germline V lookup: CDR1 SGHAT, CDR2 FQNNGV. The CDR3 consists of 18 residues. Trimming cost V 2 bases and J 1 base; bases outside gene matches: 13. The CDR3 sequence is CASSLQRVGTGSSYEQYF. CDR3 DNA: TGTGCCAGCAGCTTACAGAGGGTTGGGACAGGATCTTCCTACGAGCAGTACTTC.

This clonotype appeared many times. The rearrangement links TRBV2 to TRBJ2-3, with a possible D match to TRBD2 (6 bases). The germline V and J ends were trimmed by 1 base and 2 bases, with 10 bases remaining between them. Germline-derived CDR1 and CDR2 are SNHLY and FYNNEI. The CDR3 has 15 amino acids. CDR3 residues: CASSEVRGYTDTQYF. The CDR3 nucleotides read TGTGCCAGCAGTGAAGTACGGGGGTACACAGATACGCAGTATTTT.

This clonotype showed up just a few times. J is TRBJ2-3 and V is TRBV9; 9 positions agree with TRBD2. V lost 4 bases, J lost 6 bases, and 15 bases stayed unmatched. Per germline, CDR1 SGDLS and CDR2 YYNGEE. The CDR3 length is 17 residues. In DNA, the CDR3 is TGTGCCAGCAGCCCATCCCCGGGGCGGGGGGGCCTGGATACGCAGTATTTT. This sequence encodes CASSPSPGRGGLDTQYF.

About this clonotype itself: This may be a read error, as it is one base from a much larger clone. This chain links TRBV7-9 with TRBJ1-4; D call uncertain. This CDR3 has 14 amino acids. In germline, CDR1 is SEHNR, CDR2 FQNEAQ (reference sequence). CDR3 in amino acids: CVSSPTGRDEKLFF. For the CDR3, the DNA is TGTGTCAGCAGCCCTACTGGGAGGGATGAAAAACTGTTTTTT.

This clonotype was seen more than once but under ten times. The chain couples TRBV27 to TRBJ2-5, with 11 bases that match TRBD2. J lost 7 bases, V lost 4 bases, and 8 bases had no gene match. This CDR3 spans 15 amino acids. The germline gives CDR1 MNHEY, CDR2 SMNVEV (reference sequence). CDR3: CASSSRTSGLGTQYF. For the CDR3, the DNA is TGTGCCAGCAGTTCCAGGACTAGCGGGCTTGGGACCCAGTACTTC.

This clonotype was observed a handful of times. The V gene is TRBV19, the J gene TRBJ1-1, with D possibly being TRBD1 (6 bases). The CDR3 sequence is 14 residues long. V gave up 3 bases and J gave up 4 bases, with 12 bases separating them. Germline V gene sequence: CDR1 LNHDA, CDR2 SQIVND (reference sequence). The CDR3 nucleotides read TGTGCCAGTAGTATGCGAGGGGGAGGCACTGAAGCTTTCTTT. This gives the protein CASSMRGGGTEAFF.

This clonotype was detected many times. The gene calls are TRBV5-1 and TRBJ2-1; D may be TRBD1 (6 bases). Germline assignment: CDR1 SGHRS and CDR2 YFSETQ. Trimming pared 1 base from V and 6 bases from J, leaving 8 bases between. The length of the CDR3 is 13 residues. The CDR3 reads CASSLTGLNEQFF. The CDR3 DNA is TGCGCCAGCAGCTTGACAGGGCTCAATGAGCAGTTCTTC.

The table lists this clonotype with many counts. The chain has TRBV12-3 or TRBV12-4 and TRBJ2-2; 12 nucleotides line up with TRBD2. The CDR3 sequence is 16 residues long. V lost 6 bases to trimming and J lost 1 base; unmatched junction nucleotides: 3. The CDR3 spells CASSRGLAGNTGELFF. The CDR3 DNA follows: TGTGCCAGCAGCCGGGGACTAGCGGGGAACACCGGGGAGCTGTTTTTT.

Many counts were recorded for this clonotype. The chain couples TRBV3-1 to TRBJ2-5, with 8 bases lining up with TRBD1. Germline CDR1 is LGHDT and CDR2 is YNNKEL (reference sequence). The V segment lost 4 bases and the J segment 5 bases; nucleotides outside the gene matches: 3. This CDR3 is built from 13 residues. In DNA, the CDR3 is TGTGCCAGCAGCCCCAGGGGGCTGGAGACCCAGTACTTC. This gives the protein CASSPRGLETQYF.